Below, one TCR beta chain is given with its context. This clonotype was detected only a few times. Its recognized antigen is unknown. No base quality values were provided; no much bigger clone lies one nucleotide off. CDR1 MNHNY and CDR2 SVGAGI were looked up in the germline V gene (reference sequence). From cysteine to phenylalanine, the CDR3 is 14 amino acids long. Only CDR3 DNA remains: 42 bases, in frame from the first base. Relative to germline, V is 5 bases shorter and J is 4 bases shorter, with 12 bases between their ends. The method behind the library was 5' RACE. Instrument on record: Illumina HiSeq 2500. A second PCR of roughly 6 to 11 cycles was run with a J-beta primer mix and a sample-barcoded 5' primer. A template-switch 5' adaptor carrying 12 random nucleotides introduced a unique molecular identifier onto each TCR beta cDNA molecule. Each sample yielded at least 2.5 million CDR3-containing paired-end reads. First-strand cDNA synthesis was performed from all RNA using the Mint cDNA synthesis kit, with priming by a TRBC-specific oligonucleotide. Following uracil-DNA glycosylase treatment, a first 18-cycle PCR with universal primers M1SS and BC2_uni_R was performed on all cDNA. From the authors' description of their analysis: For normalization, 1 million high-quality reads, each with a distinct molecular identifier, were randomly selected from each sample. Reads with shared molecular identifiers were discarded instead of being binned into consensus sequences. CDR3 identification, clonotype clustering and error correction used MiTCR with a Q25 quality threshold and the strictest error-elimination algorithm. A nonparametric unseen species model with Euler transformation was used to estimate lower-bound total TCR beta diversity. Through fastp at Q25 and MiXCR, TCRdb rebuilt clones from the public reads, retaining in-frame beta chains. Rows merge per CDR3 protein into single entries with the most common DNA and genes. For this entry, the V and J calls and clone size follow TCRdb and not the study's own pipeline. This sample holds approximately 490,000 distinct CDR3 sequences; more than 20% were observed only once. The top ten hold approximately 8.7% of the sample.

These data originate in a study of blood T cells in healthy people across ages (dated by TCRdb to the mid-2010s). Some background on the complete study: Template switching captured roughly one uniquely barcoded TCR beta cDNA molecule per two T cells in model experiments. To track age-related changes in TCR beta repertoire diversity, the study relied on deep sequencing normalized with unique cDNA molecular identifiers. The donors were split into four age groups: young (average around 16 years), middle-aged (over 35), aged (roughly 68) and long-lived (more than 80). The study analyzed two additional independent replicas of 1 million unique cDNA reads from the same blood draw for two donors, one aged 18 to 29 and one aged 80 or older.

Donors were 39 systemically healthy Caucasian individuals from Russia aged roughly 6 to 90 years. Approximately 9.3 milliliters of peripheral blood were collected from each donor into EDTA-treated Vacutainer tubes. Ficoll-Paque density-gradient centrifugation was used to isolate PBMCs, with at least 6.5 million per sample. Total RNA was extracted from PBMCs with Trizol reagent, with at least 6 micrograms obtained per sample. For every donor, flow cytometry on a PBMC aliquot measured the percentage of naive CD45RAhigh/CD27high T cells. What the study reported, not specific to this receptor: Bulk unsorted PBMC profiling prevented conclusive comparison of naive and antigen-experienced compartments. Because donor CMV infection status was unknown, age-related changes in expanded clonotypes were potentially confounded. Observed TCR beta diversity per million T cells fell roughly linearly with age, and a significant reduction was already apparent by age roughly 40. The long-lived group showed more naive CD4+ T cells, fewer expanded clones and increased TCR diversity than the aged group, suggesting age selection. Estimates of total diversity based on one million sequenced T cells were considered lower bounds and underestimates. A strong correlation was found between observed TCR beta diversity and the percentage of naive T cells measured by flow cytometry.

These data were also filed under a second study, of T cells of mothers and their children. According to the second study: Nine systemically healthy Caucasian individuals served as donors, namely three mothers together with their six children. cDNA synthesis consumed the entire amount of extracted RNA, loaded at about 1.6 ug RNA in each 15 ul reaction. Sample barcodes and 2-4 random nucleotides were added via the M1S primer in the second PCR. Each mother yielded over 9 million TCR beta CDR3 reads and each child 2.5 million to 3 million reads. In both related and unrelated pairs, thymic selection shapes the output of TCR recombination in a similar way, with inherited differences having only a minor effect. Normalized repertoire overlap was always slightly but never significantly higher in related than unrelated mother-child pairs. No persistent microchimeric T cell clones were found, with a detection sensitivity of around 100 clones per million clonotypes. To look for features that set related mother-child pairs apart from unrelated individuals, the researchers ran deep NGS to compare the TCR beta repertoires of mothers and children. Mothers averaged roughly 36 +/- 4 years of age and children averaged roughly 12 +/- 4 years. After adapter ligation was performed with NEBNext reagents, the libraries were sequenced on an Illumina HiSeq 2000 with 100+100 nt paired-end reads. Mother and child libraries were prepared a month apart and sequenced in separate runs to prevent cross-contamination. Each donor had between about 450,000 and 2,200,000 distinct TCR beta clonotypes identified. Naive TCR beta clonotypes were estimated from low-frequency clonotypes matched to each donor's FACS-determined naive share, without sorting.

This sequence uses TRBV6-6 and TRBJ2-1; the D gene is perhaps TRBD1 or TRBD2, as each covers 5 bases. The sequenced sample consisted of blood. This TCR came from a boy aged 5-17 years in good health. The base sequence is TGTGCCAGCAGTCCACGGGACCGATACAATGAGCAGTTCTTC. Its coded protein is CASSPRDRYNEQFF.